This entry lists 19 T cell receptor beta chains sequenced from one sample in a study of blood T cell repertoires in COVID-19. Clones were sequenced by immunoSEQ multiplex PCR, and TCRdb holds only the in-frame ones, with some missing. The top ten hold over 5.5% of the sample, which has around 80,000 clones, 70% to 85% seen once. The sample comprised peripheral blood. The origin of the receptors is a man between 50 and 59 years old with active or convalescent COVID-19.

The gene calls are TRBV29-1 and TRBJ2-6; D call uncertain. Germline V gene sequence: CDR1 SQVTM, CDR2 ANQGSEA. V lost 6 bases, J lost 2 bases, and 8 bases lay in between. The CDR3 is 13 amino acids. CDR3 region: CSVLFPGANVLTF. The CDR3 nucleotides are TGCAGCGTCCTATTCCCTGGGGCCAACGTCCTGACTTTC.

This chain connects TRBV7-9 to TRBJ2-7; TRBD1 matches at 10 bases. CDR1 and CDR2 from the germline V gene are SEHNR and FQNEAQ (reference sequence). This CDR3 has 15 residues. V trimming: 5 bases; J trimming: 1 base; junction bases outside the gene matches: 5. CDR3 sequence reads: CASSRGQGPSYEQYF. The DNA of the CDR3 is TGTGCCAGCAGCCGGGGACAGGGGCCATCCTACGAGCAGTACTTC.

The rearrangement joins TRBV5-1 to TRBJ2-5; 9 bases fit TRBD2. The CDR3 spans 14 residues. Germline V gives CDR1 SGHRS, CDR2 YFSETQ. V lost 0 bases to trimming and J lost 5 bases; unmatched junction nucleotides: 2. The CDR3 bases are TGCGCCAGCAGCTTGGTAGCGGGGGTTGAGACCCAGTACTTC. This translates into CASSLVAGVETQYF.

This chain connects TRBV11-2 to TRBJ2-7, with D unclear. Germline V CDR1 and CDR2: SGHAT, FQNNGV. CDR3 size: 12 residues. V was pared by 7 bases and J by 3 bases, with 10 bases between. CDR3 sequence reads: CASTPSDYEQYF. CDR3 in DNA: TGTGCCAGCACCCCCTCAGACTACGAGCAGTACTTC.

This clone was picked up one time. The genes are TRBV16 and TRBJ2-7; 8 positions match TRBD2. The V segment lost 0 bases and the J segment 3 bases; nucleotides outside the gene matches: 4. The CDR3 has 15 residues. The germline V gene has CDR1 KGHSY and CDR2 FQNENV. CDR3 nucleotides: TGTGCCAGCAGCCAATCACTAAGCGGGGGCTACGAGCAGTACTTC. Encoded protein: CASSQSLSGGYEQYF. The full variable domain, completed using reference TRBV16 and TRBJ2-7, is GEEVAQTPKHLVRGEGQKAKLYCAPIKGHSYVFWYQQVLKNEFKFLISFQNENVFDETGMPKERFSAKCLPNSPCSLEIQATKLEDSAVYFCASSQSLSGGYEQYFGPGTRLTVT.

In this sample, this clone turned up many times. The chain is built from TRBV24-1 and TRBJ1-2, with 9 positions matching TRBD1. Trimming took 2 bases from V and 0 from J; bases not matched to a gene: 12. Germline V CDR1 and CDR2: KGHDR, SFDVKD. The CDR3 totals 19 residues. The CDR3: CATSDSGRQGELSNYGYTF. The CDR3 bases are TGTGCCACCAGTGATTCCGGCCGACAGGGGGAACTCTCTAACTATGGCTACACCTTC.

This clone was detected only a few times. The chain is built from TRBV9 and TRBJ1-3; D is possibly TRBD1 (5 bases). CDR3 length: 14 residues. Germline CDR1 reads SGDLS; CDR2 reads YYNGEE. V was pared by 4 bases and J by 2 bases, with 10 bases between. In DNA form, the CDR3 reads TGTGCCAGCAGCTTCACGACAGCTGGAAACACCATATATTTT. This encodes CASSFTTAGNTIYF. The variable domain in full, completed from reference TRBV9 and TRBJ1-3, reads DSGVTQTPKHLITATGQRVTLRCSPRSGDLSVYWYQQSLDQGLQFLIQYYNGEERAKGNILERFSAQQFPDLHSELNLSSLELGDSALYFCASSFTTAGNTIYFGEGSWLTVV.

This chain links TRBV7-9 with TRBJ2-7, with 8 bases identical to TRBD1. From germline, CDR1 is SEHNR and CDR2 FQNEAQ (reference sequence). The trim removed 6 bases at V and 2 bases at J, leaving 3 bases unmatched. The CDR3 is 13 residues long. CDR3 sequence reads: CASSSTGAYEQYF. The DNA for the CDR3 is TGTGCCAGCAGTTCGACAGGGGCCTACGAGCAGTACTTC.

The gene calls are TRBV30 and TRBJ2-1, with TRBD1 matching over 8 bases. Per the germline V gene, CDR1 is GTSNPN and CDR2 is SVGIG (reference sequence). Trimming removed 2 bases from V and 3 bases from J; junction bases left unmatched: 3. This CDR3 region has 14 residues. The CDR3 reads CAWSTDRGYNEQFF. CDR3 coding DNA: TGTGCCTGGAGTACCGACAGGGGCTACAATGAGCAGTTCTTC.

The chain is built from TRBV25-1 and TRBJ2-7; 7 bases map to TRBD1. Per the germline V gene, CDR1 is MGHDK and CDR2 is SYGVNS. V trimming: 3 bases; J trimming: 2 bases; junction bases outside the gene matches: 10. The CDR3 extends over 16 amino acids. The CDR3 nucleotides are TGTGCCAGCAGTGAGGGGCCGGGACAGAAAACCTACGAGCAGTACTTC. Protein sequence: CASSEGPGQKTYEQYF.

This chain connects TRBV5-6 to TRBJ2-3; 12 bases agree with TRBD2. The J segment lost 5 bases and the V segment lost 0 bases, leaving 4 bases of the junction unmatched. The germline gives CDR1 SGHDT, CDR2 YYEEEE. The CDR3 contains 16 residues. The CDR3 protein is CASSLGLAGAGDTQYF. CDR3 bases: TGTGCCAGCAGCTTGGGACTAGCGGGGGCCGGAGATACGCAGTATTTT.

J is TRBJ2-5 and V is TRBV5-1; possible D gene TRBD1, 8 bases. Germline CDR1 is SGHRS and CDR2 is YFSETQ. Trimming pared 6 bases from V and 5 bases from J, leaving 20 bases between. The CDR3 extends over 15 amino acids. The DNA for the CDR3 is TGCGCCAGCACCGGGGGGCAGGGGGCGCGGGAGACCCAGTACTTC. Translating gives CASTGGQGARETQYF.

This CDR3 reads CASRPVTGELFF. The CDR3 region has the DNA TGTGCCAGCAGGCCAGTCACCGGGGAGCTGTTTTTT. This chain links TRBV6-6 with TRBJ2-2; D is ambiguous. Deletions cut 6 bases from V and 4 bases from J, with 6 bases between. The CDR3 length is 12 residues. The V gene's germline CDR1 is MNHNY and CDR2 SVGAGI (reference sequence).

The chain recombines TRBV7-2 with TRBJ2-7; 12 bases fit TRBD2. Germline V gene lookup returns CDR1 SGHTA and CDR2 FQGNSA. Trimming cost V 5 bases and J 1 base; bases outside gene matches: 6. The length of the CDR3 is 16 residues. Here the CDR3 DNA reads TGTGCCAGCAGCCCCCGACTAGCGGGGGAGTCCTACGAGCAGTACTTC. Its translation: CASSPRLAGESYEQYF.

The chain uses TRBV5-1 and TRBJ2-1, with D unclear. The germline CDR1 and CDR2 sequences are SGHRS and YFSETQ. The V end lost 3 bases, the J end lost 6 bases, and 10 bases lay between the germline ends. The CDR3 is made up of 13 amino acids. The CDR3 region is CASSSLTGNEQFF. CDR3 nucleotides: TGCGCCAGCAGCTCTTTGACGGGCAATGAGCAGTTCTTC.

V usage is TRBV7-2 and J usage is TRBJ2-7; 15 positions match TRBD2. Germline V gene lookup returns CDR1 SGHTA and CDR2 FQGNSA. The CDR3 spans 16 residues. With V trimmed by 4 bases and J by 4 bases, 5 bases remained unmatched. CDR3 region: CASSWTSGGAGYEQYF. The DNA of the CDR3 is TGTGCCAGCAGCTGGACTAGCGGGGGGGCCGGTTACGAGCAGTACTTC.

This clone was detected a few times. This sequence joins TRBV7-5 and TRBJ2-5; no DNA check was done on the table's D call, TRBD2. TRBV7-5 is flagged as a pseudogene. CDR3 length: 15 amino acids. The CDR3 DNA is TGTGTCAGAAGCTTAGGTCGGCGGGGGCAAGAGACCCAGTACTTC. This sequence encodes CVRSLGRRGQETQYF.

The chain has TRBV13 and TRBJ1-2; D possibly corresponds to TRBD1 (6 bases). CDR3 size: 16 residues. Germline V gene lookup returns CDR1 PRHDT and CDR2 FYEKMQ (reference sequence). Trimming took 5 bases from V and 0 from J, leaving 16 bases between them. The CDR3 coding sequence is TGTGCCAGCAGCGACAGGCTCGGTGGAACTAACTATGGCTACACCTTC. This codes for CASSDRLGGTNYGYTF.

The rearrangement uses TRBV21-1 and TRBJ1-1. TRBV21-1 is a recognized pseudogene. The CDR3 contains 15 residues. CDR3 in DNA: TGTGCCAGCAGCAAGGAGGAATGGTCGAACACTGAAGCTTTCTTT. Translated, it gives CASSKEEWSNTEAFF.